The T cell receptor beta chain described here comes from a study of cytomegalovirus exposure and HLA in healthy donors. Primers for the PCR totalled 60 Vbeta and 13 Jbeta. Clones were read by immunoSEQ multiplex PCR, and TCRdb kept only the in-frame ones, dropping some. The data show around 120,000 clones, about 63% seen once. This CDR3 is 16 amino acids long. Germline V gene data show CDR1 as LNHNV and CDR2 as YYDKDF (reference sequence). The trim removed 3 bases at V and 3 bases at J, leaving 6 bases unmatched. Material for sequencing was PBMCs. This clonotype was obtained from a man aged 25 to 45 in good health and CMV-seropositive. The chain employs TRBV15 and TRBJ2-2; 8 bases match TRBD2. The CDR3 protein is CATSRAASGHTGELFF. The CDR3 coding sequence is TGTGCCACCAGCAGGGCGGCTAGCGGGCACACCGGGGAGCTGTTTTTT.